Sequencing of this TCR beta chain was carried out in a study of CD8 T cells in Susac syndrome. The RNA, roughly 0.45 to 1 ug, was put through reverse transcription using random hexamers. One entry per CDR3 protein results from TCRdb running MiXCR on the immunoSEQ multiplex PCR reads. The sample yields fewer than 85,000 distinct CDR3 sequences, approximately 93% seen once. This clonotype has only one observation. Its antigen remains unknown. The T cells that were sequenced for TCR beta were CD8+ and CD4+ cells from blood. Study-level results: Clonal expansion involving Susac CD8+ cells peaked in TEMRA cells and active patients. The number of Susac-specific public clones found was sixteen in total CD8+ repertoires and four to six in CD8+ TEMRA repertoires.

Trimming took off 2 bases at V and 4 bases at J, with 8 bases between the two ends. This CDR3 spans 13 amino acids. The receptor comes from a human donor with Susac syndrome. This chain joins TRBV12-3 or TRBV12-4 and TRBJ1-2; D remains unclear. Sequenced input: CD8+ T cells from PBMCs. The CDR3 bases are TGTGCCAGCAGTTTATCTCTGGGCTATGGCTACACCTTC. Translation gives CASSLSLGYGYTF.